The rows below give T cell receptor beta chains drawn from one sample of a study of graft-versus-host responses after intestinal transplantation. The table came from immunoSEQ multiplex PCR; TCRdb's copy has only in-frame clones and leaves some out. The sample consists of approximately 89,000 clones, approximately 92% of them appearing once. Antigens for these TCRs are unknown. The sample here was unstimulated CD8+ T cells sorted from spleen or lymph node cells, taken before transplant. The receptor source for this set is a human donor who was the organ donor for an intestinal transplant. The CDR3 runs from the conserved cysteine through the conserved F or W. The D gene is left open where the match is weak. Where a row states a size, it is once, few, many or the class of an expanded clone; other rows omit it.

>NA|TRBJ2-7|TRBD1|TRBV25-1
CASSLEGQGALYEQYF
TGTGCCAGCAGTCTCGAGGGACAGGGGGCCCTCTACGAGCAGTACTTC
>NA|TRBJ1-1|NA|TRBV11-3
CASSFGRYTEAFF
TGTGCCAGCAGCTTCGGCAGGTACACTGAAGCTTTCTTT
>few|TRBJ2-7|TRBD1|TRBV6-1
CATGTGGGEQYF
TGTGCCACCGGGACAGGGGGCGGCGAGCAGTACTTC
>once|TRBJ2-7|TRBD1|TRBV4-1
CASSPNPGQGSYEQYF
TGCGCCAGCAGCCCCAATCCGGGACAGGGTAGCTACGAGCAGTACTTC
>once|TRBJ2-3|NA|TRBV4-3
CASSQDLAGSDTQYF
TGCGCCAGCAGCCAAGATTTGGCAGGATCAGATACGCAGTATTTT
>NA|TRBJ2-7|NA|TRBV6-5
CASSYSLDSYEQYF
TGTGCCAGCAGTTACTCACTAGACTCCTACGAGCAGTACTTC
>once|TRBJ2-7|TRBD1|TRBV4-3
CASSQDWTGGSYEQYF
TGCGCCAGCAGCCAAGATTGGACAGGGGGCTCCTACGAGCAGTACTTC
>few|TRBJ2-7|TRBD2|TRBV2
CASRAGTSTYEQYF
TGTGCCAGCAGGGCCGGGACTAGCACGTACGAGCAGTACTTC
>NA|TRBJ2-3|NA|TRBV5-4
CASSLGDPDTDTQYF
TGTGCCAGCAGCTTAGGGGATCCCGACACAGATACGCAGTATTTT
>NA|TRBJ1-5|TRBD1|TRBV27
CASRPTGVLNQPQHF
TGTGCCAGCAGGCCTACAGGGGTGTTAAATCAGCCCCAGCATTTT
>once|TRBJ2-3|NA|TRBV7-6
CASSFLTGRGAPDTQYF
TGTGCCAGCAGCTTTCTGACGGGACGGGGGGCCCCCGATACGCAGTATTTT
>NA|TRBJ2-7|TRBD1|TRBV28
CASSPGTGGTYEQYF
TGTGCCAGCAGTCCCGGGACAGGGGGAACCTACGAGCAGTACTTC
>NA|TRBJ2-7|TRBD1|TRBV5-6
CASSLIRDRFSYEQYF
TGTGCCAGCAGCTTGATTAGGGACAGATTCTCCTACGAGCAGTACTTC
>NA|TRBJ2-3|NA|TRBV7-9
CASKGEADTQYF
TGTGCCAGCAAGGGAGAAGCAGATACGCAGTATTTT
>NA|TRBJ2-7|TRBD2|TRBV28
CASSFLAGATYEQYF
TGTGCCAGCAGTTTCCTAGCGGGAGCCACCTACGAGCAGTACTTC
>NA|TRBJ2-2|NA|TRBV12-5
CATPGGTGELFF
TGTGCTACCCCAGGTGGCACCGGGGAGCTGTTTTTT
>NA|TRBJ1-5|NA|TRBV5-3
CARSLGGVVSQPQHF
TGTGCCAGAAGCTTGGGGGGGGTGGTCAGTCAGCCCCAGCATTTT
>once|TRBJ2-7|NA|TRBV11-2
CASSLGREPAYEQYF
TGTGCCAGCAGCTTAGGACGGGAACCGGCCTACGAGCAGTACTTC
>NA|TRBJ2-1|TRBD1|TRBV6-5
CASGDRPYNEQFF
TGTGCCAGCGGGGACAGACCCTACAATGAGCAGTTCTTC
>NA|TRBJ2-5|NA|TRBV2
CASSEDPGAKETQYF
TGTGCCAGCAGTGAAGACCCTGGGGCAAAAGAGACCCAGTACTTC
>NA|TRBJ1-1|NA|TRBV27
CASSLSGAGNTEAFF
TGTGCCAGCAGTTTATCCGGAGCCGGGAACACTGAAGCTTTCTTT
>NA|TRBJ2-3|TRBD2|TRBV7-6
CASSSGLAGGPAWDTQYF
TGTGCCAGCAGCTCGGGACTAGCGGGAGGGCCCGCGTGGGATACGCAGTATTTT
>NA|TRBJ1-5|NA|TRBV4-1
CASWGGRKACGPQHF
TGCGCCAGCTGGGGTGGGAGGAAGGCTTGTGGGCCCCAGCATTTT
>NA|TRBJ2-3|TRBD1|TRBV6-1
CASSEMAGGGNTDTQYF
TGTGCCAGCAGTGAAATGGCAGGGGGCGGAAACACAGATACGCAGTATTTT
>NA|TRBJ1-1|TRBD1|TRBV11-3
CASSNRDRDTEAFF
TGTGCCAGCAGCAACCGGGACAGGGACACTGAAGCTTTCTTT
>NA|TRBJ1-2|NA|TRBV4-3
CASSDNRFGYTF
TGCGCCAGCAGCGATAATAGATTTGGCTACACCTTC
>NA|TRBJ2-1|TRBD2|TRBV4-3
CASSQRLAGAREQFF
TGCGCCAGCAGCCAACGACTAGCGGGTGCCCGTGAGCAGTTCTTC
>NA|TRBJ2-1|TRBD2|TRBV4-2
CASSQEGLAGEQFF
TGTGCCAGCAGCCAAGAGGGACTAGCTGGTGAGCAGTTCTTC
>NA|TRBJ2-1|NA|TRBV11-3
CASSFWVLGLLRHNEQFF
TGTGCCAGCAGCTTTTGGGTTTTGGGGCTACTTCGACACAATGAGCAGTTCTTC
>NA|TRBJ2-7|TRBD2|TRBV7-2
CASSIPGLAGAFHEQYF
TGTGCCAGCAGCATACCCGGACTAGCGGGAGCTTTCCACGAGCAGTACTTC
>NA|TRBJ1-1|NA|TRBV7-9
CASSVWTARGFEAFF
TGTGCCAGCAGCGTTTGGACCGCTAGGGGTTTTGAAGCTTTCTTT
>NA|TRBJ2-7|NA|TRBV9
CASSVVGTGELHEQYF
TGTGCCAGCAGCGTAGTTGGGACGGGAGAACTCCACGAGCAGTACTTC
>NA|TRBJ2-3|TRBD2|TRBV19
CASSPLSGSADTQYF
TGTGCCAGTAGTCCCCTGAGCGGGAGCGCAGATACGCAGTATTTT
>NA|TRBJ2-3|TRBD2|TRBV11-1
CASSLVVAGGPDTQYF
TGTGCCAGCAGCTTAGTAGTAGCGGGGGGACCAGATACGCAGTATTTT
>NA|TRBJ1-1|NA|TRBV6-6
CASSYSTMRWAEAFF
TGTGCCAGCAGTTACTCGACCATGAGGTGGGCTGAAGCTTTCTTT
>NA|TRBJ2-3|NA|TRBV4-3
CATRDSLDTQYF
TGCGCCACCCGGGACTCCCTAGATACGCAGTATTTT
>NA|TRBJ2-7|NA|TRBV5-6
CASSTATGLRSYEQYF
TGTGCCAGCAGCACCGCTACAGGGCTCCGTTCCTACGAGCAGTACTTC
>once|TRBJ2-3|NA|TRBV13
CASSLDGELTDTQYF
TGTGCCAGCAGCTTAGATGGGGAGCTCACAGATACGCAGTATTTT
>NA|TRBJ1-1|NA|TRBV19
CASSIGLVAPNTEAFF
TGTGCCAGTAGTATAGGTCTCGTGGCCCCCAACACTGAAGCTTTCTTT
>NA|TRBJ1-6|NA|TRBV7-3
CASSLEAGANSPLHF
TGTGCCAGCAGCCTCGAGGCAGGGGCTAATTCACCCCTCCACTTT
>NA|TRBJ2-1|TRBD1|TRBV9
CASSVIGTGGSNEQFF
TGTGCCAGCAGCGTAATAGGGACAGGGGGTTCCAATGAGCAGTTCTTC
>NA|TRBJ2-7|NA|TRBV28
CASSYNYEQYF
TGTGCCAGCAGTTACAACTACGAGCAGTACTTC
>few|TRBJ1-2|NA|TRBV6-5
CASSYSTGTFAGYTF
TGTGCCAGCAGTTACTCGACGGGGACATTCGCTGGCTACACCTTC
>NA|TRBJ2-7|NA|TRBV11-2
CASSSSWGDSALSNEQYF
TGTGCCAGCAGCTCATCCTGGGGCGACTCAGCCCTCTCCAACGAGCAGTACTTC
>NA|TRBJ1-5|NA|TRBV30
CAWSARNSNQPQHF
TGTGCCTGGAGTGCGAGGAATAGCAATCAGCCCCAGCATTTT
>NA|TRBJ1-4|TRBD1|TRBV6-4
CASSQRDRATNEKLFF
TGTGCCAGCAGTCAGCGCGACAGGGCAACTAATGAAAAACTGTTTTTT
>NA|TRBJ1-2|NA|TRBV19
CASSDRFRDYGYTF
TGTGCCAGTAGCGACCGTTTCAGGGACTATGGCTACACCTTC
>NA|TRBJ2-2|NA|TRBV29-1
CSVEDPGRPGELFF
TGCAGCGTTGAAGACCCTGGCCGCCCCGGGGAGCTGTTTTTT
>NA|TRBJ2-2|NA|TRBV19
CASSIAFPGELFF
TGTGCCAGTAGTATAGCTTTTCCCGGGGAGCTGTTTTTT
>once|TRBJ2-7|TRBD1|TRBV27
CASSQGQGGYEQYF
TGTGCCAGCAGTCAGGGACAGGGGGGGTACGAGCAGTACTTC
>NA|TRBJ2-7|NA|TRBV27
CASSLAGTPTYEQYF
TGTGCCAGCAGTTTAGCCGGGACACCTACCTACGAGCAGTACTTC
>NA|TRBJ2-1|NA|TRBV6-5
CASSSLDWGRVNEQFF
TGTGCCAGCAGTTCCCTGGACTGGGGTCGGGTCAATGAGCAGTTCTTC
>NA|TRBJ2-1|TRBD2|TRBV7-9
CASSRPPSGGLHEQFF
TGTGCCAGCAGCCGACCTCCCAGCGGGGGGTTACATGAGCAGTTCTTC
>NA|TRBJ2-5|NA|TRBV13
CASSLLRGDQETQYF
TGTGCCAGCAGCTTACTTCGGGGAGACCAAGAGACCCAGTACTTC
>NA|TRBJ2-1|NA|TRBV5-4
CASSATALTYNEQFF
TGTGCCAGCAGCGCGACTGCCCTAACCTACAATGAGCAGTTCTTC
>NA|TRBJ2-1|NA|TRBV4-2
CASSQVGADEQFF
TGTGCCAGCAGCCAAGTAGGGGCGGATGAGCAGTTCTTC
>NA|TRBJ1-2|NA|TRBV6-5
CASSLGHGTNGYTF
TGTGCCAGCAGTTTAGGACATGGAACAAATGGCTACACCTTC
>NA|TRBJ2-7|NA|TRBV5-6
CASSPGWKAYEQYF
TGTGCCAGCAGCCCCGGGTGGAAGGCCTACGAGCAGTACTTC
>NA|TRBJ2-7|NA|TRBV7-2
CASSLPGVAGRTYEQYF
TGTGCCAGCAGCTTACCGGGTGTTGCGGGACGGACGTACGAGCAGTACTTC